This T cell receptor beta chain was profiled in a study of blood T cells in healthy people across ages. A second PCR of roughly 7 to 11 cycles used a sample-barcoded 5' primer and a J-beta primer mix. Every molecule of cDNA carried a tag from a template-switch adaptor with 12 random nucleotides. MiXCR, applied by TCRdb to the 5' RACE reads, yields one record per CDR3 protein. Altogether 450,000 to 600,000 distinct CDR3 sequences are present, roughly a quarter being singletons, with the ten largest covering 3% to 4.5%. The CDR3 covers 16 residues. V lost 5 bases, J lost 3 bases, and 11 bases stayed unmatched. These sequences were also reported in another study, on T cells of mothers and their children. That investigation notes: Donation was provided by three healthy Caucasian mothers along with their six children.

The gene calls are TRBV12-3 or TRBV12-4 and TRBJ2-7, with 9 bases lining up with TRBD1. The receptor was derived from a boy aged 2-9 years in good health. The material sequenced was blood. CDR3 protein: CASSPKDRGGSYEQYF. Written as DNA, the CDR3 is TGTGCCAGCAGTCCCAAGGACAGGGGTGGGAGCTACGAGCAGTACTTC.